This T cell receptor (beta chain) is drawn from a study of T cell responses to AZD1222 COVID-19 vaccine. The study, taken as a whole, reports: At study baseline, merely five or six AZD1222 recipients were seropositive. Reports say nearly half of spike-specific TCRs go after unmutated variant regions. Mostly white British, mostly female donors; authors suggested clonal diversity may be underestimated.

Some clones are missing from TCRdb's copy, which holds only in-frame ones; the method was immunoSEQ multiplex PCR. The profile shows tens of thousands of clones, over 65% of them singletons. CDR1 is KGHDR, CDR2 SFDVKD, per germline. V gave up 7 bases and J gave up 3 bases; unmatched junction bases: 12. The CDR3 is 16 amino acids. As for this clone: Antigen unknown.

The source of this sequence is an adult who received the AZD1222 COVID-19 vaccine. The rearrangement joins TRBV24-1 to TRBJ2-3; TRBD1 aligns across 7 bases. The specimen was peripheral blood, collected 28 days after the second AZD1222 dose. CDR3 coding DNA: TGTGCCACCAGCGGATCAGGGGGACGGTGGACAGATACGCAGTATTTT. Translating it yields CATSGSGGRWTDTQYF.